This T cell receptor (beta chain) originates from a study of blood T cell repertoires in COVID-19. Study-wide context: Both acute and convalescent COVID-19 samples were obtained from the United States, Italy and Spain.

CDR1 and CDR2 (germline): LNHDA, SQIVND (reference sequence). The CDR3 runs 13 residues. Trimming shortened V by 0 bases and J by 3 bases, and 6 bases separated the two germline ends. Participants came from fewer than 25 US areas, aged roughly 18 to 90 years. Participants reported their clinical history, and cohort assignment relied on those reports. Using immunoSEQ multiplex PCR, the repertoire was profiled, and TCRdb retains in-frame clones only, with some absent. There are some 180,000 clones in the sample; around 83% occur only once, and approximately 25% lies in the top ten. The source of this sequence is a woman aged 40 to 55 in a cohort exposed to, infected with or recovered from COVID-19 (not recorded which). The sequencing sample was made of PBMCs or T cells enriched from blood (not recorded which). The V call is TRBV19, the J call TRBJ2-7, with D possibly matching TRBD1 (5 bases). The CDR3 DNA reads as TGTGCCAGTAGTATAGAGACAGACTACGAGCAGTACTTC. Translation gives CASSIETDYEQYF.